The 24 T cell receptor beta chains below all came from one sample that was sequenced in a study of blood T cells in healthy people across ages. A sample-barcoded 5' primer and a J-beta primer mix were used in a second PCR of roughly 6 to 11 cycles. TCRdb passed the 5' RACE reads through MiXCR, listing each CDR3 protein once. Of 550,000 to 750,000 distinct CDR3 sequences listed, around 21% were seen once; the top ten hold roughly 3.6%. The sequenced sample consisted of blood. Receptors originate from a man in his sixties or seventies in good health.

The chain links TRBV5-1 to TRBJ1-1; 9 bases fit TRBD1. This CDR3 is built from 14 residues. The ends lost 4 bases at V and 5 bases at J; junction bases unmatched: 6. Germline CDR1 and CDR2: SGHRS and YFSETQ. CDR3 residues: CASSPGDRVTEAFF. CDR3 nucleotide sequence: TGCGCCAGCAGCCCGGGGGACAGGGTGACTGAAGCTTTCTTT.

The chain employs TRBV12-5 and TRBJ2-1; 11 bases line up with TRBD2. Trimming at V came to 4 bases and at J to 6 bases, leaving 8 bases not matched to a gene. This CDR3 spans 16 amino acids. CDR1 is LGHNT, CDR2 FRNRAP, per germline. The CDR3 loop reads CASGSNLGLAANEQFF. CDR3 sequence (DNA): TGTGCTAGTGGTTCGAACTTGGGACTAGCGGCCAATGAGCAGTTCTTC.

This clonotype was recorded once. This chain uses TRBV6-2 or TRBV6-3 with TRBJ2-1; unclear D gene. Trimming took 0 bases from V and 5 from J, leaving 5 bases between them. The CDR3 totals 13 residues. Germline CDR1 and CDR2: MNHEY and SVGEGT. CDR3 sequence: CASSYSNHNEQFF. The CDR3 DNA sequence: TGTGCCAGCAGTTACTCGAATCACAATGAGCAGTTCTTC.

The chain is built from TRBV10-3 and TRBJ2-5; 7 positions agree with TRBD2. V shed 2 bases and J 5 bases; nucleotides not matched to a gene: 8. This CDR3 contains 15 residues. The germline V gene encodes CDR1 ENHRY and CDR2 SYGVKD. Here the CDR3 reads CAISEGGSFVETQYF. The CDR3, as DNA: TGTGCCATCAGTGAGGGCGGGAGCTTCGTGGAGACCCAGTACTTC.

The chain employs TRBV29-1 and TRBJ1-4; 7 bases align to TRBD1. The length of the CDR3 is 13 residues. V shed 1 base, J shed 5 bases, and the junction held 1 base outside the gene matches. Germline V gives CDR1 SQVTM, CDR2 ANQGSEA. CDR3 residues: CSVEGQGNEKLFF. The CDR3 bases are TGCAGCGTTGAAGGACAGGGAAATGAAAAACTGTTTTTT.

V usage is TRBV10-3 and J usage is TRBJ2-3, with 8 bases lining up with TRBD1. CDR1 ENHRY and CDR2 SYGVKD come from the germline V gene. V was pared by 7 bases and J by 1 base, with 4 bases of the junction left unmatched. This CDR3 comprises 14 residues. CDR3 amino acids: CAITTDRGTDTQYF. In DNA, the CDR3 is TGTGCCATCACCACGGACAGGGGCACAGATACGCAGTATTTT.

This clonotype was detected many times. The CDR3 reads CASSVTLGELFF. The CDR3, as DNA: TGTGCCAGCAGCGTTACGTTGGGGGAGCTGTTTTTT. The J gene is TRBJ2-2, the V gene TRBV7-3, with unresolved D. CDR3 size: 12 residues. Per germline, CDR1 SGHTA and CDR2 FQGTGA. Trimming stripped 5 bases from V and 8 bases from J, with 9 bases between.

The J gene is TRBJ1-4, the V gene TRBV29-1; possible D gene TRBD1, 5 bases. Germline V gives CDR1 SQVTM, CDR2 ANQGSEA. The CDR3 runs to 13 residues. Deletions cut 3 bases from V and 2 bases from J, with 7 bases between. This CDR3 reads CSVDRATNEKLFF. Here the CDR3 DNA reads TGCAGCGTTGACAGGGCGACTAATGAAAAACTGTTTTTT. Supplemented by reference TRBV29-1 and TRBJ1-4, the full variable domain reads SAVISQKPSRDICQRGTSLTIQCQVDSQVTMMFWYRQQPGQSLTLIATANQGSEATYESGFVIDKFPISRPNLTFSTLTVSNMSPEDSSIYLCSVDRATNEKLFFGSGTQLSVL.

This chain links TRBV29-1 with TRBJ1-1; 10 nucleotides align to TRBD1. The length of the CDR3 is 13 residues. The germline V gene encodes CDR1 SQVTM and CDR2 ANQGSEA. V dropped 5 bases and J dropped 6; count of bases not matched to a gene: 6. The CDR3 region is CSVPRTGGAEAFF. The DNA of the CDR3 is TGCAGCGTTCCTAGGACAGGGGGGGCTGAAGCTTTCTTT.

This chain connects TRBV6-6 to TRBJ2-4; a weak D match, TRBD1 (7 bases). V shed 10 bases and J shed 1 base, with 23 bases lying between them. This CDR3 contains 17 residues. CDR1 and CDR2 (germline): MNHNY, SVGAGI (reference sequence). CDR3 amino acids: CATRQGPSSEAKNIQYF. CDR3 DNA: TGTGCCACCAGACAGGGACCTTCTAGCGAGGCCAAAAACATTCAGTACTTC.

The table lists this clonotype with a few counts. The genes are TRBV7-2 and TRBJ2-5, with D possibly TRBD2 on 5 matching bases. The CDR3 contains 15 residues. Trimming removed 5 bases from V and 2 bases from J, with 15 bases in between. Germline lookup yields CDR1 SGHTA and CDR2 FQGNSA. The CDR3 sequence: CASSPPGAAQETQYF. In DNA, the CDR3 is TGTGCCAGCAGCCCCCCCGGAGCGGCGCAAGAGACCCAGTACTTC.

In this sample, this clonotype turned up a few times. The gene calls are TRBV4-1 and TRBJ2-6, with 9 nucleotides matching TRBD1. The CDR3 covers 17 residues. Trimming at V came to 4 bases and at J to 0 bases, leaving 4 bases not matched to a gene. Germline V gene lookup returns CDR1 MGHRA and CDR2 YSYEKL. In DNA, the CDR3 is TGCGCCAGCAGCCCCCGACAGGGGGTCTCTGGGGCCAACGTCCTGACTTTC. Its protein product is CASSPRQGVSGANVLTF.

This clonotype was found a few times. CDR3 nucleotide sequence: TGTGCCAGTAAGGAAGAGCGATACACCGGGGAGCTGTTTTTT. Translation: CASKEERYTGELFF. The chain uses TRBV19 and TRBJ2-2, with D unresolved. V lost 7 bases, J lost 3 bases, and 12 bases lay in between. This CDR3 comprises 14 residues. Germline CDR1 is LNHDA and CDR2 is SQIVND (reference sequence).

The J gene is TRBJ2-1, the V gene TRBV6-1, with a possible D match to TRBD1 (6 bases). This CDR3 has 14 residues. In germline, CDR1 is MNHNS, CDR2 SASEGT. The ends were cut back, 8 bases at V and 0 bases at J, with 11 bases in the middle. The DNA for the CDR3 is TGTGCCAGCCCGGGACACAGCTCCTACAATGAGCAGTTCTTC. It codes for CASPGHSSYNEQFF.

The CDR3 loop is CATSRDGGGSPSGELFF. CDR3 nucleotides: TGTGCCACCAGCAGAGACGGCGGCGGGAGTCCCTCCGGGGAGCTGTTTTTT. V usage is TRBV15 and J usage is TRBJ2-2; TRBD2 agrees at 7 bases. The germline gives CDR1 LNHNV, CDR2 YYDKDF (reference sequence). The CDR3 spans 17 residues. Trimming took 0 bases from V and 6 from J; bases not matched to a gene: 10.

This clonotype came up a few times. The V call is TRBV29-1, the J call TRBJ2-1; 7 bases are a match to TRBD2. The trim removed 3 bases at V and 0 bases at J, leaving 5 bases unmatched. The CDR3 consists of 15 residues. Germline values: CDR1 SQVTM, CDR2 ANQGSEA. This CDR3 reads CSVERGISSYNEQFF. The CDR3 region has the DNA TGCAGCGTTGAGCGGGGGATTAGCTCCTACAATGAGCAGTTCTTC.

The sample holds a few counts of this clonotype. The chain has TRBV12-3 or TRBV12-4 and TRBJ2-2, with D perhaps assigned TRBD1 or TRBD2 (6 bases each). Trimming removed 5 bases at V and 7 bases at J, with 17 bases between. The CDR3 sequence is 15 residues long. This CDR3 is CASSIRGRQGGELFF. DNA of the CDR3: TGTGCCAGCAGTATTCGGGGGCGCCAAGGCGGGGAGCTGTTTTTT.

The V and J genes are TRBV6-1 and TRBJ2-7; D ambiguous. CDR1 MNHNS and CDR2 SASEGT come from the germline V gene. V lost 0 bases, J lost 3 bases, and 6 bases lay in between. This CDR3 comprises 13 residues. The CDR3 sequence is CASSEASSYEQYF. The CDR3 bases are TGTGCCAGCAGTGAAGCGAGCAGCTACGAGCAGTACTTC.

V and J are TRBV15 and TRBJ2-7, with D hard to call. Germline-derived CDR1 and CDR2 are LNHNV and YYDKDF (reference sequence). Trimming stripped 0 bases from V and 7 bases from J, with 10 bases between. The CDR3 consists of 13 residues. In DNA form, the CDR3 reads TGTGCCACCAGCAGAGACAACCTACGAGAGCAGTACTTC. Amino acids: CATSRDNLREQYF. The whole variable domain, filled in from reference TRBV15 and TRBJ2-7, reads DAMVIQNPRYQVTQFGKPVTLSCSQTLNHNVMYWYQQKSSQAPKLLFHYYDKDFNNEADTPDNFQSRRPNTSFCFLDIRSPGLGDTAMYLCATSRDNLREQYFGPGTRLTVT.

This chain connects TRBV5-1 to TRBJ2-5; 10 nucleotides align to TRBD1. Germline trimming cut 5 bases from V and 4 bases from J; bases unmatched to any gene: 5. The CDR3 length is 14 residues. Germline V gene data show CDR1 as SGHRS and CDR2 as YFSETQ. CDR3 in DNA: TGCGCCAGCAGGAAGACAGGGGGCGGAGAGACCCAGTACTTC. Translating it yields CASRKTGGGETQYF.

This clonotype occurred many times. CDR3 in amino acids: CASSPREGATEAFF. The CDR3, as DNA: TGTGCCAGCAGCCCTCGGGAGGGTGCGACTGAAGCTTTCTTT. This chain uses TRBV6-5 with TRBJ1-1; no clear D gene. The CDR3 consists of 14 residues. The V end was cut by 6 bases, the J end by 5 bases, with 16 bases between. Germline-derived CDR1 and CDR2 are MNHEY and SVGAGI.

The genes are TRBV9 and TRBJ2-3; maybe TRBD1 (6 bases). The CDR3 contains 14 residues. Germline CDR1 SGDLS, CDR2 YYNGEE. The ends were cut back, 3 bases at V and 4 bases at J, with 12 bases in the middle. The CDR3 is CASSEQGHPDTQYF. CDR3 sequence (DNA): TGTGCCAGCAGCGAACAGGGCCATCCAGATACGCAGTATTTT.

The CDR3 nucleotides read TGTGCCAGCAGCGACAGGATTGCGAACACCGGGGAGCTGTTTTTT. Its protein product is CASSDRIANTGELFF. The rearrangement links TRBV12-3 or TRBV12-4 to TRBJ2-2, with TRBD1 as a possible D gene (6 bases). The CDR3 is 15 amino acids. The ends were cut back, 6 bases at V and 0 bases at J, with 11 bases in the middle.

The sample holds a few counts of this clonotype. The chain has TRBV3-1 and TRBJ2-1; D perhaps matches TRBD2 (6 bases). CDR3 size: 13 residues. Trimming left V 6 bases short and J 4 bases short, with 10 bases between. Germline V gives CDR1 LGHDT, CDR2 YNNKEL (reference sequence). The CDR3 is CASRNGGYNEQFF. The CDR3 DNA sequence: TGTGCCAGCAGGAATGGAGGGTACAATGAGCAGTTCTTC.